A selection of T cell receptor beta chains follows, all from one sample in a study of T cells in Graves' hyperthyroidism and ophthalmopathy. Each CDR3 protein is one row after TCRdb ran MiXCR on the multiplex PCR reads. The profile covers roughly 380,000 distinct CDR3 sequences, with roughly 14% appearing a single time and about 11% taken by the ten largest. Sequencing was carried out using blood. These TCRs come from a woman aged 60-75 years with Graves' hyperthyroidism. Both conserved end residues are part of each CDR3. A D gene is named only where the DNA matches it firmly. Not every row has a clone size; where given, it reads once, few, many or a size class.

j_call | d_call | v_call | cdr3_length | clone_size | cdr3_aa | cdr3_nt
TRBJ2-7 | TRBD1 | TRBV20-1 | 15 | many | CSARDEKTGGGEQYF | TGCAGTGCTAGAGATGAGAAGACAGGGGGAGGCGAGCAGTACTTC
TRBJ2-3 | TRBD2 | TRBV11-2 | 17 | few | CASSLMGAGPRGDTQYF | TGTGCCAGCAGCTTGATGGGAGCGGGACCCAGAGGGGATACGCAGTATTTT
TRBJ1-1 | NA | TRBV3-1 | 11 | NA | CASSHGPEAFF | TGTGCCAGCAGCCACGGACCTGAAGCTTTCTTT
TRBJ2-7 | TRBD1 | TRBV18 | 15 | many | CASSPAGTGTYEQYF | TGTGCCAGCTCACCCGCCGGGACAGGGACCTACGAGCAGTACTTC
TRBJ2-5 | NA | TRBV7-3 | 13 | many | CASSSGFQETQYF | TGTGCCAGCAGCTCAGGGTTCCAAGAGACCCAGTACTTC
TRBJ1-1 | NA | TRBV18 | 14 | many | CASSSDSANTEAFF | TGTGCCAGCTCATCCGATAGCGCGAACACTGAAGCTTTCTTT
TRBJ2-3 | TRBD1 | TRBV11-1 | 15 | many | CASSLRQGATDTQYF | TGTGCCAGCAGCTTACGGCAGGGGGCCACAGATACGCAGTATTTT
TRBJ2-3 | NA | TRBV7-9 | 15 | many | CASSLGRIHTDTQYF | TGTGCCAGCAGCTTAGGGCGGATCCACACAGATACGCAGTATTTT
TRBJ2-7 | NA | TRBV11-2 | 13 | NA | CASSLRDTYEQYF | TGTGCCAGCAGCTTAAGGGACACCTACGAGCAGTACTTC
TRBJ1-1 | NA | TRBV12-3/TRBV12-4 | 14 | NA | CASSLLWVNTEAFF | TGTGCCAGCAGTTTACTATGGGTGAACACTGAAGCTTTCTTT
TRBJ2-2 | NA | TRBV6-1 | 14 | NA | CTSRTVPNTGELFF | TGTACCAGCAGGACAGTTCCGAACACCGGGGAGCTGTTTTTT
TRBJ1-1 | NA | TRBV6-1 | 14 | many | CASSEGRGGYKAFF | TGTGCCAGCAGTGAAGGAAGGGGCGGTTATAAAGCTTTCTTT
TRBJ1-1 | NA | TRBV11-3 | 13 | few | CASSTREVEVAFF | TGTGCCAGCAGCACCAGGGAAGTTGAGGTTGCTTTCTTT
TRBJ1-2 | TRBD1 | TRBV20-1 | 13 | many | CSAIGQGALGYTF | TGCAGTGCTATAGGGCAGGGGGCGCTTGGCTACACCTTC
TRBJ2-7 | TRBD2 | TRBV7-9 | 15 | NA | CASSFLAGSHYEQYF | TGTGCCAGCAGCTTTCTAGCGGGAAGCCACTACGAGCAGTACTTC
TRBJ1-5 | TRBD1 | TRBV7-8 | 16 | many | CASSPAGQGAHQPQHF | TGTGCCAGCAGCCCAGCCGGACAGGGGGCTCATCAGCCCCAGCATTTT
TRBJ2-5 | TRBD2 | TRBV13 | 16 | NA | CAGIRQTSGVQETQYF | TGTGCCGGCATACGCCAGACTAGCGGGGTGCAAGAGACCCAGTACTTC
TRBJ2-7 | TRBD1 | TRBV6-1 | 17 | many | CASSFFGTGQGPYEQYF | TGTGCCAGCAGTTTTTTTGGAACGGGACAGGGGCCATACGAGCAGTACTTC
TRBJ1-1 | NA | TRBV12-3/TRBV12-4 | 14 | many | CASRNRGVNTEAFF | TGTGCCAGCCGGAATCGGGGGGTGAACACTGAAGCTTTCTTT
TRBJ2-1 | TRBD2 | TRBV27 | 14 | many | CASRGLAEYNEQFF | TGTGCCAGCCGGGGACTAGCGGAATACAATGAGCAGTTCTTC
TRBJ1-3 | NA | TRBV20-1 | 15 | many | CSARDSGDSGNTIYF | TGCAGTGCTAGAGATTCAGGAGACTCTGGAAACACCATATATTTT
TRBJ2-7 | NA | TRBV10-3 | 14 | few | CAISDWTRNYEQYF | TGTGCCATCAGTGATTGGACACGGAACTACGAGCAGTACTTC
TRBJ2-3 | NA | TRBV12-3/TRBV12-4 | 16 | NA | CARSSPVGGPTDTQYF | TGTGCCCGCAGTTCCCCTGTGGGGGGACCCACAGATACGCAGTATTTT
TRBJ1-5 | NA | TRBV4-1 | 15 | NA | CASSPRGQRNQPQHF | TGCGCCAGCAGCCCCCGAGGACAGCGAAATCAGCCCCAGCATTTT
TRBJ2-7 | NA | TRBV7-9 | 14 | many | CASSLGPRIDEQYF | TGTGCCAGCAGCTTGGGACCTCGTATCGACGAGCAGTACTTC
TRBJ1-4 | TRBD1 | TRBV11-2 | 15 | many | CASSLSGTGREKLFF | TGTGCCAGCAGCCTCTCCGGGACAGGTCGAGAAAAACTGTTTTTT
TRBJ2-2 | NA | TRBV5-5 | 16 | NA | CASSWLGRVGTGELLF | TGTGCCAGCAGCTGGCTTGGCAGGGTTGGCACCGGGGAGCTGCTTTTT
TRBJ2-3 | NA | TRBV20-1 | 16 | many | CSARDLWRTSTDTQYF | TGCAGTGCTAGAGATCTCTGGCGAACCAGCACAGATACGCAGTATTTT
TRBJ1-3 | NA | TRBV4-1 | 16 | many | CASSQWDAYSGNTIYF | TGCGCCAGCAGCCAATGGGACGCCTACTCTGGAAACACCATATATTTT
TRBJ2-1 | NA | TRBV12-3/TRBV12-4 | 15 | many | CASTSRGSQAAEQFF | TGTGCCAGCACCTCTCGGGGGTCCCAAGCGGCTGAGCAGTTCTTC
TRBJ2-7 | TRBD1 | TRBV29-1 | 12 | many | CSVRQTGDEQYF | TGCAGCGTTAGGCAGACAGGGGACGAGCAGTACTTC
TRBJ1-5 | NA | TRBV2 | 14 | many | CASNAGSWNQPQHF | TGTGCCAGCAATGCTGGGTCTTGGAATCAGCCCCAGCATTTT